A single sample is the source of the 12 T cell receptor beta chains below, sequenced in a study of shared clonotypes between healthy human individuals (dated by TCRdb to the early 2020s). Library construction relied on the immunoSEQ multiplex PCR assay. The immuneACCESS repertoire file appears here via TCRdb, limited to in-frame rearrangements. These files lack a portion of the clones; in checked studies, under half of the deficit traces to unresolved V genes, and the cause of the others is not known. The sample table records 1.5 million to 2.5 million clones; over 85% of these occur just once. The top ten clones comprise around 1% of the sample. CD8 naive samples were CD45RO-negative cells positively selected for CCR7, giving a CD45RA+CCR7+ population that excluded TemRA cells. Sequencing was done on a sample of naive CD8+ T cells sorted from blood. The sample's cell subset or site label, in plain terms: CD45RA+CCR7+. All receptors come from a young man in good health.

As to this clone: The sample has other DNA sequences that encode this CDR3 too. This chain links TRBV29-1 with TRBJ2-2; D may be TRBD2 (5 bases). Looked up from germline, CDR1 is SQVTM and CDR2 is ANQGSEA. V gave up 2 bases and J gave up 5 bases, with 6 bases separating them. CDR3 length equals 12 residues. The CDR3 DNA reads TGCAGCGTTGAAACGGGGACCGGGGAGCTGTTTTTT. Amino acid sequence: CSVETGTGELFF.

This rearrangement joins TRBV11-2 to TRBJ2-7; weak D call: TRBD2 (6 bases). Germline-derived CDR1 and CDR2 are SGHAT and FQNNGV. The CDR3 covers 17 residues. Trimming pared 2 bases from V and 1 base from J, leaving 18 bases between. The CDR3 nucleotides read TGTGCCAGCAGCTTATTTCATGGCGGGACGATTTCCTACGAGCAGTACTTC. Protein product: CASSLFHGGTISYEQYF. The full variable domain, completed using reference TRBV11-2 and TRBJ2-7, is EAGVAQSPRYKIIEKRQSVAFWCNPISGHATLYWYQQILGQGPKLLIQFQNNGVVDDSQLPKDRFSAERLKGVDSTLKIQPAKLEDSAVYLCASSLFHGGTISYEQYFGPGTRLTVT.

This chain connects TRBV5-6 to TRBJ2-7; possible D gene TRBD2, 5 bases. The V gene's germline CDR1 is SGHDT and CDR2 YYEEEE. The V and J ends lost 3 bases and 5 bases respectively, with 21 bases between them. The CDR3 covers 16 residues. Here the CDR3 DNA reads TGTGCCAGCAGCTATAAACGGTCGAGGGTCATAGACGAGCAGTACTTC. Translating it yields CASSYKRSRVIDEQYF. The variable domain in full, completed from reference TRBV5-6 and TRBJ2-7, reads DAGVTQSPTHLIKTRGQQVTLRCSPKSGHDTVSWYQQALGQGPQFIFQYYEEEERQRGNFPDRFSGHQFPNYSSELNVNALLLGDSALYLCASSYKRSRVIDEQYFGPGTRLTVT.

The chain carries TRBV27 and TRBJ2-3; TRBD1 agrees at 7 bases. CDR1 is MNHEY and CDR2 is SMNVEV in the germline V gene (reference sequence). V shed 6 bases and J 3 bases; nucleotides not matched to a gene: 6. The CDR3 is 14 amino acids. The CDR3 loop is CASSTGVVTDTQYF. The CDR3 region has the DNA TGTGCCAGCAGCACAGGGGTGGTGACAGATACGCAGTATTTT.

The CDR3 sequence is CASSIAGGNTGELFF. CDR3 DNA: TGTGCCAGTAGTATAGCAGGGGGAAACACCGGGGAGCTGTTTTTT. V gene TRBV19 combines with J gene TRBJ2-2, with 7 bases lining up with TRBD1. The CDR3 covers 15 residues. V trimming: 1 base; J trimming: 2 bases; junction bases outside the gene matches: 1. Germline V gene lookup returns CDR1 LNHDA and CDR2 SQIVND (reference sequence).

V and J are TRBV5-1 and TRBJ2-5; maybe TRBD1 (6 bases). The CDR3 totals 14 residues. Germline V gives CDR1 SGHRS, CDR2 YFSETQ. Deletions cut 3 bases from V and 4 bases from J, with 13 bases between. CDR3 loop: CASSSLGGLETQYF. The CDR3 coding sequence is TGCGCCAGCAGCTCTCTAGGGGGTCTAGAGACCCAGTACTTC.

J is TRBJ1-1 and V is TRBV7-8; no clear D gene. Germline V CDR1 and CDR2: SGHVS, FQNEAQ. Deletions cut 4 bases from V and 5 bases from J, with 11 bases between. The CDR3 length is 13 residues. CDR3 amino acids: CASSSRGGTEAFF. As DNA, the CDR3 is TGTGCCAGCAGCTCACGGGGAGGGACTGAAGCTTTCTTT.

The rearrangement uses TRBV11-2 and TRBJ2-6; either TRBD1 or TRBD2 may fit D (5 bases each). The germline V and J ends were trimmed by 5 bases and 0 bases, with 20 bases remaining between them. CDR3 size: 19 residues. Looked up from germline, CDR1 is SGHAT and CDR2 is FQNNGV. This chain's CDR3 is CASSRRGLASASGANVLTF. The CDR3 DNA sequence: TGTGCCAGCAGCAGACGGGGCCTAGCCTCTGCCTCTGGGGCCAACGTCCTGACTTTC. Together with reference TRBV11-2 and TRBJ2-6, the CDR3 gives the full variable domain: EAGVAQSPRYKIIEKRQSVAFWCNPISGHATLYWYQQILGQGPKLLIQFQNNGVVDDSQLPKDRFSAERLKGVDSTLKIQPAKLEDSAVYLCASSRRGLASASGANVLTFGAGSRLTVL.

In this sample, this clone turned up a few times. V usage is TRBV6-6 and J usage is TRBJ1-1; possible D gene TRBD1, 5 bases. Trimming removed 10 bases at V and 0 bases at J, with 9 bases between. The CDR3 runs to 12 residues. Germline CDR1 is MNHNY and CDR2 is SVGAGI (reference sequence). Written as DNA, the CDR3 is TGTGCCATCCAGGGTTTGAACACTGAAGCTTTCTTT. Its protein product is CAIQGLNTEAFF.

The rearrangement joins TRBV4-2 to TRBJ2-7, with D unresolved. V lost 1 base and J lost 2, with 6 bases in between. This CDR3 comprises 13 residues. Germline V gives CDR1 LGHNA, CDR2 YNFKEQ. The CDR3 DNA is TGTGCCAGCAGCCAAGGACGGGCCTACGAGCAGTACTTC. Translating it yields CASSQGRAYEQYF.

V usage is TRBV11-2 and J usage is TRBJ2-1; 7 bases line up with TRBD2. This CDR3 comprises 16 residues. V was pared by 5 bases and J by 4 bases, with 11 bases of the junction left unmatched. CDR1 is SGHAT, CDR2 FQNNGV, per germline. CDR3 bases: TGTGCCAGCAGCCCCCCTGCGGGAGCTGGGTACAATGAGCAGTTCTTC. Its translation: CASSPPAGAGYNEQFF.

CDR3 bases: TGCGCCAGCAGCCAAGAATTCGGGGTCCCCTACAATGAGCAGTTCTTC. It specifies CASSQEFGVPYNEQFF. The V and J genes are TRBV4-3 and TRBJ2-1; perhaps TRBD2 as D (5 bases). Trimming took off 0 bases at V and 2 bases at J, with 11 bases between the two ends. Germline V lookup: CDR1 LGHNA, CDR2 YSLEER. This CDR3 has 16 amino acids.